This TCR beta chain was identified during a study of blood T cell repertoires in COVID-19. About the study: Nucleic acid was either cDNA or gDNA, and it came from T cells, B-cell-depleted T cells, or PBMCs.

The method was immunoSEQ multiplex PCR; TCRdb's version includes in-frame clones alone and lacks a portion of them. The sample shows 250,000 to 400,000 clones, 90% of them seen only once. Germline lookup yields CDR1 KGHSH and CDR2 LQKENI. CDR3 length equals 16 residues. J was trimmed by 4 bases and V by 5 bases; bases with no gene match: 12. Researchers sorted participants into cohorts using their self-reported clinical history. Donors of Cohort 3 who recovered were those that had two negative PCRs, clearance, or symptom resolution. Input material: PBMCs or T cells enriched from blood (not recorded which). This clonotype was obtained from a man in his 60s who had recovered from COVID-19. The V call is TRBV18, the J call TRBJ2-5, with 8 bases that match TRBD1. The CDR3 sequence: CASSALLETGAETQYF. In nucleotides, the CDR3 is TGTGCCAGCTCAGCATTATTGGAGACAGGGGCAGAGACCCAGTACTTC.